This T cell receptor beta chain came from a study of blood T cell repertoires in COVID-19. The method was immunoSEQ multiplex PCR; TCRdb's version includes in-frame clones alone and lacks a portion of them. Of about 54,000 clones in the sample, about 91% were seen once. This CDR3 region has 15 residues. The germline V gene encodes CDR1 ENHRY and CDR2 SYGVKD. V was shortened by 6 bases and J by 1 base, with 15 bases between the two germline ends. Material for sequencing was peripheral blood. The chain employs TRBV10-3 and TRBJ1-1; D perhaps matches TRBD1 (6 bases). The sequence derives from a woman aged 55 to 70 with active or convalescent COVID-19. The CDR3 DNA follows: TGTGCCATCAGAGACAGGTCTCAGGGGAACACTGAAGCTTTCTTT. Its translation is CAIRDRSQGNTEAFF.